The clone carrying this T cell receptor beta chain appeared many times. MiXCR, applied by TCRdb to the PCR reads, yields one record per CDR3 protein. This repertoire shows about 8,900 distinct CDR3 sequences, about 23% found once; its top ten account for around 9.5%. This specimen comes from a study of CXCR3 chemokines and chemotherapy response in bladder cancer. There are 20 residues in the CDR3. V gave up 8 bases and J gave up 0 bases; unmatched junction bases: 19. From germline, CDR1 is MNHEY and CDR2 SMNVEV (reference sequence). The clonotype was recovered from a human donor with bladder cancer that did not respond to neoadjuvant chemotherapy. This specimen was taken from a patient whose treatment included neoadjuvant chemotherapy. V and J are TRBV27 and TRBJ2-6, with TRBD1 matching 7 bases. The CDR3 protein is CASRQGKGRGIGSGANVLTF. DNA for the CDR3: TGTGCCAGCCGCCAAGGTAAGGGCAGGGGGATCGGCTCTGGGGCCAACGTCCTGACTTTC.